The TCR beta chain under discussion was sequenced for a study of cytomegalovirus exposure and HLA in healthy donors. Study as a whole: Of all 380 or so donors who were genotyped, roughly 85% belonged to the Caucasian-associated ancestry cluster.

Study-wide points: The study flagged about 150 TCR beta chains as cytomegalovirus-associated. Presence/absence analyses assumed roughly uniform sequencing depth across donors.

V lost 5 bases, J lost 6 bases, and 10 bases lay in between. The germline V gene has CDR1 ENHRY and CDR2 SYGVKD. The CDR3 runs to 13 residues. PCR amplification relied on 60 Vbeta primers (plus 13 Jbeta primers). Here immunoSEQ multiplex PCR was the method, and the copy in TCRdb shows in-frame clones only, minus some. The sample carries tens of thousands of clones, 40% to 45% recorded once. This clone has just a few counts. Its antigen is unidentified. Source material: PBMCs. The receptor comes from a woman in her 50s in good health and CMV-seronegative. This sequence joins TRBV10-3 and TRBJ2-2; D is possibly TRBD2 (6 bases). The CDR3 sequence is CAISKTSPGELFF. DNA of the CDR3: TGTGCCATCAGTAAGACTAGTCCCGGGGAGCTGTTTTTT.